This T cell receptor (beta chain) was captured in a study of OX40 agonist ivuxolimab in advanced cancers. Germline V gene lookup returns CDR1 SGHKS and CDR2 YYEKEE (reference sequence). The CDR3 has 15 residues. Trimming pared 2 bases from V and 0 bases from J, leaving 9 bases between. Clones were sequenced by immunoSEQ multiplex PCR, and TCRdb holds only the in-frame ones, with some missing. This table holds approximately 60,000 clones, 82% found once. The sample consisted of CD4+ or CD8+ T cells sorted from blood, taken in a trial of the OX40 agonist ivuxolimab. The clonotype comes from an adult with an advanced solid tumor such as melanoma, head and neck, liver or kidney cancer. The chain carries TRBV5-5 and TRBJ1-5, with D possibly being TRBD1 (5 bases). In DNA, the CDR3 is TGTGCCAGCAGCTTAGGACACAATAGCAATCAGCCCCAGCATTTT. This translates into CASSLGHNSNQPQHF.